Below, 13 T cell receptor beta chains from the same sample are listed, as sequenced in a study of blood T cell repertoires in COVID-19. Clones were read by immunoSEQ multiplex PCR, and TCRdb kept only the in-frame ones, dropping some. The data show about 74,000 clones, with about 88% seen just once and over 8% held by the top ten. Sequenced material: peripheral blood. These receptors came from a human donor in a cohort sampled during active COVID-19.

The rearrangement links TRBV5-1 to TRBJ1-6, with TRBD1 matching over 7 bases. CDR3 size: 14 residues. Germline V CDR1 and CDR2: SGHRS, YFSETQ. Germline trimming cut 4 bases from V and 9 bases from J; bases unmatched to any gene: 7. The DNA of the CDR3 is TGCGCCAGCAGCCCTGACAGGGCCGGTTCACCCCTCCACTTT. Translation: CASSPDRAGSPLHF. The full variable domain, completed using reference TRBV5-1 and TRBJ1-6, is KAGVTQTPRYLIKTRGQQVTLSCSPISGHRSVSWYQQTPGQGLQFLFEYFSETQRNKGNFPGRFSGRQFSNSRSEMNVSTLELGDSALYLCASSPDRAGSPLHFGNGTRLTVT.

V is TRBV4-1 and J is TRBJ2-3, with 9 bases identical to TRBD2. The CDR3 extends over 17 amino acids. Per germline, CDR1 MGHRA and CDR2 YSYEKL. V lost 3 bases and J lost 1; bases outside the gene matches: 8. CDR3 DNA: TGCGCCAGCAGCCAGGGGCTGGCGGGAGGGCGCACAGATACGCAGTATTTT. Protein sequence: CASSQGLAGGRTDTQYF.

V and J are TRBV5-1 and TRBJ2-2, with 8 bases aligning to TRBD1. J gave up 3 bases and V 0 bases, and 4 bases lay outside the gene matches. Germline V CDR1 and CDR2: SGHRS, YFSETQ. The length of the CDR3 is 16 residues. CDR3 loop: CASSLGQGYDTGELFF. CDR3 bases: TGCGCCAGCAGCTTGGGACAGGGGTACGACACCGGGGAGCTGTTTTTT.

The rearrangement links TRBV15 to TRBJ2-5, with D hard to call. The germline gives CDR1 LNHNV, CDR2 YYDKDF (reference sequence). Trimming shortened V by 0 bases and J by 1 base, and 6 bases separated the two germline ends. The CDR3 extends over 14 amino acids. For the CDR3, the DNA is TGTGCCACCAGCAGAGATAGACTCCAAGAGACCCAGTACTTC. Protein: CATSRDRLQETQYF.

This clone showed up just once. The rearrangement links TRBV7-2 to TRBJ2-5; TRBD1 might be the D (6 bases). CDR1 is SGHTA and CDR2 is FQGNSA in the germline V gene. V was trimmed by 0 bases and J by 4 bases, leaving 9 bases between them. There are 14 residues in the CDR3. The CDR3 coding sequence is TGTGCCAGCAGCTTAGCCGACAGGCGAGAGACCCAGTACTTC. Protein: CASSLADRRETQYF.

The V and J genes are TRBV28 and TRBJ2-2, with D hard to call. Between the trimmed V and J ends, which lost 11 bases and 0 bases, there was a span of 7 bases. Germline CDR1 and CDR2: MDHEN and SYDVKM. This CDR3 has 12 amino acids. The CDR3 loop reads CASQANTGELFF. As DNA, the CDR3 is TGTGCCTCACAAGCGAACACCGGGGAGCTGTTTTTT.

The gene calls are TRBV19 and TRBJ1-2; the match to TRBD1 covers 7 bases. This CDR3 is 13 amino acids long. The ends lost 3 bases at V and 4 bases at J; junction bases unmatched: 2. The germline V gene has CDR1 LNHDA and CDR2 SQIVND (reference sequence). The CDR3 nucleotides read TGTGCCAGTAGTATGGGGACAGCCTATGGCTACACCTTC. It yields the protein CASSMGTAYGYTF.

The chain combines TRBV9 with TRBJ2-5; the match to TRBD2 covers 12 bases. Trimming took 0 bases from V and 5 from J; bases not matched to a gene: 5. Germline V gene sequence: CDR1 SGDLS, CDR2 YYNGEE. This CDR3 is 16 amino acids long. Here the CDR3 reads CASSVASGRASETQYF. For the CDR3, the DNA is TGTGCCAGCAGCGTAGCTAGCGGGAGGGCCTCGGAGACCCAGTACTTC.

The rearrangement links TRBV19 to TRBJ2-1, with 10 bases matching TRBD2. Germline V CDR1 and CDR2: LNHDA, SQIVND (reference sequence). V shed 5 bases, J shed 6 bases, and the junction held 7 bases outside the gene matches. The CDR3 covers 15 residues. This CDR3 reads CASSFQREGINEQFF. As DNA, the CDR3 is TGTGCCAGTAGTTTCCAGCGGGAGGGTATCAATGAGCAGTTCTTC.

The chain links TRBV10-3 to TRBJ2-7; TRBD2 aligns across 12 bases. This CDR3 comprises 17 residues. Germline CDR1 reads ENHRY; CDR2 reads SYGVKD. Germline trimming cut 7 bases from V and 7 bases from J; bases unmatched to any gene: 17. The CDR3 spells CAINTGGPSGRAVEQYF. CDR3 nucleotides: TGTGCCATCAACACCGGGGGCCCTAGCGGGAGGGCCGTTGAGCAGTACTTC.

This clone showed up just once. The chain combines TRBV24-1 with TRBJ1-3, with D possibly matching TRBD1 (6 bases). Per germline, CDR1 KGHDR and CDR2 SFDVKD. This CDR3 is built from 12 residues. V lost 7 bases and J lost 4, with 7 bases in between. CDR3 coding DNA: TGTGCCACCAGAGGGACAGGAAACACCATATATTTT. It translates to CATRGTGNTIYF.

The V call is TRBV20-1, the J call TRBJ2-7; 8 bases agree with TRBD1. The length of the CDR3 is 14 residues. From germline, CDR1 is DFQATT and CDR2 SNEGSKA (reference sequence). After removal of 3 bases from V and 0 bases from J, the junction contained 4 bases not matched to a gene. CDR3 protein: CSASRQGTSYEQYF. CDR3 sequence (DNA): TGCAGTGCTAGTCGACAGGGGACCTCCTACGAGCAGTACTTC.

CDR3 bases: TGCGCCAGCAGCCAAGGCGTCAGGCTATTTAGCACAGATACGCAGTATTTT. Amino acids: CASSQGVRLFSTDTQYF. This chain uses TRBV4-3 with TRBJ2-3; D gene uncertain. Trimming took 1 base from V and 0 from J, leaving 14 bases between them. The germline V gene has CDR1 LGHNA and CDR2 YSLEER. The CDR3 is 17 amino acids.